These T cell receptor beta chains were read from a single sample in a study of CD8 T cells in Susac syndrome. TCRdb re-derived calls from the immunoSEQ multiplex PCR reads in MiXCR, one entry per CDR3 protein. The sample holds around 200,000 distinct CDR3 sequences, 95% seen once. Sequenced input: CD4+ T cells from PBMCs. These receptors came from a human donor with multiple sclerosis. Both conserved end residues are part of each CDR3. A D gene is named only where the DNA matches it firmly. Rows may omit the clone size; those that give it use once, few, many or a size class.

DNA: TGTGCCAGCAGTGAACAGCGGGGGGCCCGCACAGATACGCAGTATTTT
CDR3: CASSEQRGARTDTQYF
size: NA
V: TRBV25-1
D: TRBD2
length: 16
J: TRBJ2-3

DNA: TGTGCCAGCAGTGAGCGCAGGGGCACAGATACGCAGTATTTT
CDR3: CASSERRGTDTQYF
size: NA
V: TRBV2
D: NA
length: 14
J: TRBJ2-3

DNA: TGCAGTGCTGGGGGAAGGGAACCTGGAAACACCATATATTTT
CDR3: CSAGGREPGNTIYF
size: NA
V: TRBV20-1
D: NA
length: 14
J: TRBJ1-3

DNA: TGCAGCGTCCATATAGCGGGGGGGCAAGGTTTGGATACGCAGTATTTT
CDR3: CSVHIAGGQGLDTQYF
size: NA
V: TRBV29-1
D: TRBD2
length: 16
J: TRBJ2-3

DNA: TGTGCCAGCTCACTCGCCGGGACAGGGAACGGCTACACCTTC
CDR3: CASSLAGTGNGYTF
size: NA
V: TRBV18
D: TRBD1
length: 14
J: TRBJ1-2

DNA: TGTGCCAGCAGCTCCTTGGCGGGCGGAACCTACGAGCAGTACTTC
CDR3: CASSSLAGGTYEQYF
size: NA
V: TRBV7-3
D: NA
length: 15
J: TRBJ2-7

DNA: TGTGCCAGCAGCCAGAGGTCAGGTTACGAGCAGTACTTC
CDR3: CASSQRSGYEQYF
size: NA
V: TRBV11-3
D: NA
length: 13
J: TRBJ2-7

DNA: TGTGCCAGCAGGCCGGGACAGGGCCAAACTGAAGCTTTCTTT
CDR3: CASRPGQGQTEAFF
size: NA
V: TRBV12-3/TRBV12-4
D: TRBD1
length: 14
J: TRBJ1-1

DNA: TGTGCCAGCAGTCCCCGGGACTTCCAAGAGACCCAGTACTTC
CDR3: CASSPRDFQETQYF
size: NA
V: TRBV12-3/TRBV12-4
D: NA
length: 14
J: TRBJ2-5

DNA: TGTGCCAGCTCACCACTCGGGACGGCTTCCTACGAGCAGTACTTC
CDR3: CASSPLGTASYEQYF
size: once
V: TRBV18
D: NA
length: 15
J: TRBJ2-7

DNA: TGCAGCGTCCAACAGAGTGATGGCTACACCTTC
CDR3: CSVQQSDGYTF
size: NA
V: TRBV29-1
D: NA
length: 11
J: TRBJ1-2

DNA: TGTGCCAGCAGTTACCTTGCCCGCAGTGGGGAAATCACAGATACGCAGTATTTT
CDR3: CASSYLARSGEITDTQYF
size: NA
V: TRBV6-2/TRBV6-3
D: NA
length: 18
J: TRBJ2-3

DNA: TGTGCCCTACGACAGGGTAACCAAGAGACCCAGTACTTC
CDR3: CALRQGNQETQYF
size: NA
V: TRBV30
D: TRBD1
length: 13
J: TRBJ2-5

DNA: TGTGCCAGCAGCGCCCCGCGGGGGCAGTTCTTC
CDR3: CASSAPRGQFF
size: NA
V: TRBV7-9
D: NA
length: 11
J: TRBJ2-1

DNA: TGTGCCAGCAGTGAATTTGGAGCCTATGGCTACACCTTC
CDR3: CASSEFGAYGYTF
size: NA
V: TRBV6-1
D: NA
length: 13
J: TRBJ1-2

DNA: TGTGCCAGCAGCTTAGAGACACGCACTAATGAAAAACTGTTTTTT
CDR3: CASSLETRTNEKLFF
size: NA
V: TRBV7-2
D: NA
length: 15
J: TRBJ1-4

DNA: TGCAGTGCTAGAGATCCCCTCTTAGAGGGGACCCAGTACTTC
CDR3: CSARDPLLEGTQYF
size: once
V: TRBV20-1
D: NA
length: 14
J: TRBJ2-5

DNA: TGCAGTGCTGAGAGCTCCTACGAGCAGTACTTC
CDR3: CSAESSYEQYF
size: NA
V: TRBV20-1
D: NA
length: 11
J: TRBJ2-7

DNA: TGTGCCAGCCTAGGGGCTATGTACAATGAGCAGTTCTTC
CDR3: CASLGAMYNEQFF
size: NA
V: TRBV28
D: NA
length: 13
J: TRBJ2-1

DNA: TGCAGTGCCCACAGGGACCCAGATACGCAGTATTTT
CDR3: CSAHRDPDTQYF
size: NA
V: TRBV20-1
D: NA
length: 12
J: TRBJ2-3

DNA: TGCAGTGCTAGCGGAGGAGCGGGCACTGAAGCTTTCTTT
CDR3: CSASGGAGTEAFF
size: NA
V: TRBV20-1
D: NA
length: 13
J: TRBJ1-1

DNA: TGTGCCAGTAGTGACAGGGAGCAGCCCCAGCATTTT
CDR3: CASSDREQPQHF
size: NA
V: TRBV19
D: TRBD1
length: 12
J: TRBJ1-5

DNA: TGTGCCAGCAGCCAAGTGTCTTCCAGTGACACTGAAGCTTTCTTT
CDR3: CASSQVSSSDTEAFF
size: NA
V: TRBV3-1
D: NA
length: 15
J: TRBJ1-1

DNA: TGTGCCAGCAGCTTAGCGGGCAGGGTGAGCAATCAGCCCCAGCATTTT
CDR3: CASSLAGRVSNQPQHF
size: NA
V: TRBV7-8
D: NA
length: 16
J: TRBJ1-5

DNA: TGTGCCAGCAGCCAAGATAGGACAGATAATTCACCCCTCCACTTT
CDR3: CASSQDRTDNSPLHF
size: NA
V: TRBV3-1
D: NA
length: 15
J: TRBJ1-6

DNA: TGTGCCAGCGGGCCGGGACAGTATAGCAATCAGCCCCAGCATTTT
CDR3: CASGPGQYSNQPQHF
size: NA
V: TRBV27
D: TRBD1
length: 15
J: TRBJ1-5

DNA: TGTGCCAGCAGCTTGCTAGTGGGGGAGACCTACGAGCAGTACTTC
CDR3: CASSLLVGETYEQYF
size: NA
V: TRBV5-4
D: NA
length: 15
J: TRBJ2-7

DNA: TGTGCCAGCAGGTTCCATGAAGCTAATTACAATGAGCAGTTCTTC
CDR3: CASRFHEANYNEQFF
size: NA
V: TRBV7-9
D: NA
length: 15
J: TRBJ2-1

DNA: TGCAGTGCTACCCCGTTAGAGGGGGGTCAGCCCCAGCATTTT
CDR3: CSATPLEGGQPQHF
size: NA
V: TRBV20-1
D: NA
length: 14
J: TRBJ1-5

DNA: TGTGCCTCCTCGAAGGGGAGGTATCAGCCCCAGCATTTT
CDR3: CASSKGRYQPQHF
size: NA
V: TRBV30
D: NA
length: 13
J: TRBJ1-5

DNA: TGTGCCAGCAGCTTAAACCGATGGTTCTTC
CDR3: CASSLNRWFF
size: NA
V: TRBV7-2
D: NA
length: 10
J: TRBJ2-1

DNA: TGTGCCAGCAGCCAAGACACGGGACATCTCATGGCACCCCTCCACTTT
CDR3: CASSQDTGHLMAPLHF
size: NA
V: TRBV3-1
D: NA
length: 16
J: TRBJ1-6

DNA: TGTGCCAGCAGGCCCTTGGGCTTTGAGGACACCGGGGAGCTGTTTTTT
CDR3: CASRPLGFEDTGELFF
size: NA
V: TRBV27
D: NA
length: 16
J: TRBJ2-2

DNA: TGTGCCAGTAGTGAATCAGGGGATGGCACAGATACGCAGTATTTT
CDR3: CASSESGDGTDTQYF
size: NA
V: TRBV19
D: NA
length: 15
J: TRBJ2-3

DNA: TGTGCCAGTGGGGAAAAGGACGGATCGCTATATTTT
CDR3: CASGEKDGSLYF
size: once
V: TRBV6-1
D: NA
length: 12
J: TRBJ1-3

DNA: TGTGCCAGCAGCGTAAGCCAGGGGGCTAGTGAGACCCAGTACTTC
CDR3: CASSVSQGASETQYF
size: NA
V: TRBV9
D: TRBD1
length: 15
J: TRBJ2-5

DNA: TGTGCCAGCAGTCCTAGATCCTACGAGCAGTACTTC
CDR3: CASSPRSYEQYF
size: few
V: TRBV28
D: NA
length: 12
J: TRBJ2-7